The 23 T cell receptor beta chains below come from one sample, sequenced in a study of OX40 agonist ivuxolimab in advanced cancers. This table comes from immunoSEQ multiplex PCR, and its TCRdb copy is limited to in-frame clones, with some not included. Here the sample spans 43,000 or so clones, around 85% being singletons. This material consisted of CD4+ or CD8+ T cells sorted from blood, taken in a trial of the OX40 agonist ivuxolimab. Every receptor here comes from an adult with an advanced solid tumor such as melanoma, head and neck, liver or kidney cancer.

The V and J genes are TRBV19 and TRBJ2-3; 8 positions agree with TRBD2. The V gene's germline CDR1 is LNHDA and CDR2 SQIVND (reference sequence). This CDR3 has 14 residues. Trimming cost V 7 bases and J 4 bases; bases outside gene matches: 7. The CDR3 is CASMDGRGPDTQYF. The CDR3 nucleotides are TGTGCCAGTATGGACGGGAGGGGTCCAGATACGCAGTATTTT.

The rearrangement joins TRBV7-8 to TRBJ2-5, with 10 positions matching TRBD2. The trim removed 5 bases at V and 4 bases at J, leaving 10 bases unmatched. Looked up from germline, CDR1 is SGHVS and CDR2 is FQNEAQ. This CDR3 contains 16 residues. This CDR3 is CASSRAGGPDRETQYF. As DNA, the CDR3 is TGTGCCAGCAGCCGAGCGGGGGGGCCGGACCGAGAGACCCAGTACTTC.

This rearrangement joins TRBV14 to TRBJ2-1, with 11 bases aligning to TRBD2. This CDR3 region has 18 residues. Germline-derived CDR1 and CDR2 are SGHDN and FVKESK. V shed 1 base, J shed 7 bases, and the junction held 12 bases outside the gene matches. The CDR3 DNA sequence: TGTGCCAGCAGCCAAGGGCATAGCGGGAGGGCCGTGGAGAATGAGCAGTTCTTC. It codes for CASSQGHSGRAVENEQFF.

The CDR3 coding sequence is TGTGCCAGCACCCTCGGACAGGGGAATACGCCCCAGCATTTT. This codes for CASTLGQGNTPQHF. V gene TRBV28 combines with J gene TRBJ1-5; 9 bases map to TRBD1. Trimming at V came to 7 bases and at J to 9 bases, leaving 10 bases not matched to a gene. The CDR3 is 14 amino acids. CDR1 and CDR2 (germline): MDHEN, SYDVKM.

This chain joins TRBV4-1 and TRBJ2-5, with 8 bases matching TRBD1. V gave up 4 bases and J gave up 5 bases; unmatched junction bases: 6. CDR3 length equals 14 residues. Germline V gene lookup returns CDR1 MGHRA and CDR2 YSYEKL. The CDR3 DNA is TGCGCCAGCAGCCCGGACAGGGTCTGGGAGACCCAGTACTTC. Residues: CASSPDRVWETQYF.

The gene calls are TRBV6-1 and TRBJ1-5; D might be TRBD1 (6 bases). The V gene's germline CDR1 is MNHNS and CDR2 SASEGT. The length of the CDR3 is 16 residues. V was trimmed by 2 bases and J by 5 bases, leaving 16 bases between them. CDR3 in DNA: TGTGCCAGCAGTGAACCAAGCGCCCAGGGGTATCAGCCCCAGCATTTT. Encoded protein: CASSEPSAQGYQPQHF.

CDR3 sequence reads: CASSAPSGMNTGELFF. The CDR3 nucleotides are TGTGCCAGCAGCGCCCCTAGCGGGATGAACACCGGGGAGCTGTTTTTT. The gene calls are TRBV9 and TRBJ2-2; TRBD2 matches at 9 bases. Looked up from germline, CDR1 is SGDLS and CDR2 is YYNGEE. The ends lost 3 bases at V and 1 base at J; junction bases unmatched: 4. This CDR3 has 16 amino acids.

V is TRBV2 and J is TRBJ2-5; 10 bases are a match to TRBD1. The ends lost 8 bases at V and 3 bases at J; junction bases unmatched: 6. Per the germline V gene, CDR1 is SNHLY and CDR2 is FYNNEI. This CDR3 comprises 14 residues. The DNA for the CDR3 is TGTGCCAGCTCGAGGGGGACAGGGGAAGAGACCCAGTACTTC. This sequence encodes CASSRGTGEETQYF.

The rearrangement uses TRBV28 and TRBJ2-2; perhaps D is TRBD1 or TRBD2 (6 bases each). V lost 2 bases and J 6 bases, leaving 10 bases between the germline ends. This CDR3 region has 14 residues. Germline CDR1 reads MDHEN; CDR2 reads SYDVKM. The CDR3 DNA follows: TGTGCCAGCAGTTTAGGGGGGCTGGCCGGGGAGCTGTTTTTT. This codes for CASSLGGLAGELFF.

The CDR3 region is CASSSPSGGSGELFF. The CDR3 coding sequence is TGTGCCAGCAGCTCCCCTAGCGGAGGGTCCGGGGAGCTGTTTTTT. This chain links TRBV7-3 with TRBJ2-2; 7 bases agree with TRBD2. Unmatched junction bases numbered 8, after V lost 4 bases and J lost 6 bases. CDR1 SGHTA and CDR2 FQGTGA come from the germline V gene. The CDR3 is made up of 15 amino acids.

The chain has TRBV29-1 and TRBJ2-5; 10 bases match TRBD2. V lost 2 bases and J lost 9; bases outside the gene matches: 3. Germline V lookup: CDR1 SQVTM, CDR2 ANQGSEA. The CDR3 has 12 amino acids. The CDR3 spells CSVEPSGGSQYF. The CDR3 DNA sequence: TGCAGCGTTGAACCTAGCGGGGGATCCCAGTACTTC.

The rearrangement uses TRBV2 and TRBJ2-5; 9 positions match TRBD2. V dropped 4 bases and J dropped 1; count of bases not matched to a gene: 7. In germline, CDR1 is SNHLY, CDR2 FYNNEI. This CDR3 has 16 amino acids. The DNA for the CDR3 is TGTGCCAGCAGTGTTTCACGTAGCGGGGGCCAAGAGACCCAGTACTTC. It translates to CASSVSRSGGQETQYF.

The rearrangement uses TRBV19 and TRBJ1-5, with 10 bases that match TRBD1. The CDR3 has 17 residues. Germline V CDR1 and CDR2: LNHDA, SQIVND (reference sequence). The V gene end was trimmed by 3 bases and the J gene end by 4 bases; junction bases not matched to a gene: 9. CDR3 sequence: CASSIRGDRGLNQPQHF. DNA of the CDR3: TGTGCCAGTAGTATCCGGGGGGACAGGGGCCTGAATCAGCCCCAGCATTTT.

This chain's CDR3 is CASSPRWGGGNTIYF. For the CDR3, the DNA is TGTGCCAGCAGCCCCCGTTGGGGGGGCGGAAACACCATATATTTT. The chain couples TRBV11-2 to TRBJ1-3; weak D call: TRBD1 (6 bases). Trimming cost V 5 bases and J 4 bases, with 15 bases left between them. The V gene's germline CDR1 is SGHAT and CDR2 FQNNGV. The CDR3 covers 15 residues.

The V gene is TRBV2, the J gene TRBJ1-4, with 7 bases fitting TRBD1. Germline V gene sequence: CDR1 SNHLY, CDR2 FYNNEI. With 8 bases clipped from V and 3 bases from J, the junction kept 6 bases outside the gene matches. CDR3 length equals 14 residues. Written as DNA, the CDR3 is TGTGCCAGCTACCCAGGACAGGCTAATGAAAAACTGTTTTTT. The encoded protein is CASYPGQANEKLFF.

The chain has TRBV7-2 and TRBJ2-7; perhaps TRBD2 as D (6 bases). Trimming shortened V by 5 bases and J by 7 bases, and 15 bases separated the two germline ends. This CDR3 has 13 amino acids. CDR1 and CDR2 from the germline V gene are SGHTA and FQGNSA. As DNA, the CDR3 is TGTGCCAGCAGCCCCGGGTGGGGGGTTGAGCAGTACTTC. It yields the protein CASSPGWGVEQYF. The full variable domain, its missing parts supplied by reference TRBV7-2 and TRBJ2-7, is GAGVSQSPSNKVTEKGKDVELRCDPISGHTALYWYRQSLGQGLEFLIYFQGNSAPDKSGLPSDRFSAERTGGSVSTLTIQRTQQEDSAVYLCASSPGWGVEQYFGPGTRLTVT.

V is TRBV5-4 and J is TRBJ2-1; D is possibly TRBD2 (5 bases). CDR3 length: 14 amino acids. The V gene's germline CDR1 is SGHNT and CDR2 YYREEE (reference sequence). Trimming removed 6 bases from V and 4 bases from J, with 14 bases in between. The CDR3, as DNA: TGTGCCAGCACCGAGGGAACGGGATACAATGAGCAGTTCTTC. Protein: CASTEGTGYNEQFF.

This clone was recorded a few times. This rearrangement joins TRBV19 to TRBJ2-1; the match to TRBD2 covers 9 bases. V was clipped by 7 bases and J by 5 bases; unmatched bases: 21. The germline V gene encodes CDR1 LNHDA and CDR2 SQIVND (reference sequence). This CDR3 has 19 residues. The CDR3 sequence is CASKARSSGARRIDNEQFF. In DNA form, the CDR3 reads TGTGCCAGTAAGGCCCGATCTAGCGGGGCCCGCCGGATCGACAATGAGCAGTTCTTC.

The chain couples TRBV11-2 to TRBJ2-5, with D possibly being TRBD2 (6 bases). The J call may be in error: the DNA end matches TRBJ2-7 better. This CDR3 comprises 15 residues. CDR1 is SGHAT and CDR2 is FQNNGV in the germline V gene. CDR3 DNA: TGTGCCAGCAGCTTAGGTGCAGGGACTCTCTACGAGCAGTACTTC. Its translation is CASSLGAGTLYEQYF.

The V call is TRBV9, the J call TRBJ2-2; unclear D gene. The CDR3 is made up of 16 amino acids. CDR1 is SGDLS and CDR2 is YYNGEE in the germline V gene. Trimming pared 2 bases from V and 0 bases from J, leaving 11 bases between. CDR3 DNA: TGTGCCAGCAGCGTGGCGCCCAGATCGAACACCGGGGAGCTGTTTTTT. Translating it yields CASSVAPRSNTGELFF.

The rearrangement links TRBV2 to TRBJ1-2; D ambiguous. The CDR3 consists of 15 residues. CDR1 SNHLY and CDR2 FYNNEI come from the germline V gene. Trimming shortened V by 1 base and J by 0 bases, and 9 bases separated the two germline ends. The CDR3: CASSEDYRPNYGYTF. CDR3 DNA sequence: TGTGCCAGCAGTGAAGATTATAGGCCTAACTATGGCTACACCTTC.

The chain couples TRBV18 to TRBJ2-4, with 9 bases aligning to TRBD1. The V gene's germline CDR1 is KGHSH and CDR2 LQKENI. Germline trimming cut 0 bases from V and 2 bases from J; bases unmatched to any gene: 2. The CDR3 covers 16 residues. The CDR3 here is CASSPPGQGTKNIQYF. In nucleotides, the CDR3 is TGTGCCAGCTCACCACCGGGACAGGGCACCAAAAACATTCAGTACTTC. Based on the CDR3 plus reference TRBV18 and TRBJ2-4, the full variable domain is NAGVMQNPRHLVRRRGQEARLRCSPMKGHSHVYWYRQLPEEGLKFMVYLQKENIIDESGMPKERFSAEFPKEGPSILRIQQVVRGDSAAYFCASSPPGQGTKNIQYFGAGTRLSVL.

This clone was counted between two and nine times. The chain couples TRBV7-3 to TRBJ2-7; TRBD1 might be the D (6 bases). The CDR3 is 13 residues long. Trimming took 5 bases from V and 0 from J, leaving 8 bases between them. Germline loops: CDR1 SGHTA, CDR2 FQGTGA. CDR3 sequence (DNA): TGTGCCAGCAGCGCAGGGGTCTCCTACGAGCAGTACTTC. Its translation is CASSAGVSYEQYF. Full variable domain (missing parts from reference TRBV7-3 and TRBJ2-7): GAGVSQTPSNKVTEKGKYVELRCDPISGHTALYWYRQSLGQGPEFLIYFQGTGAADDSGLPNDRFFAVRPEGSVSTLKIQRTERGDSAVYLCASSAGVSYEQYFGPGTRLTVT.